This T cell receptor beta chain came from a study of blood T cell repertoires in COVID-19. As for the study in general: Italy, Spain and the United States were the sources of the convalescent and acute COVID-19 samples. PBMCs, B-cell-depleted T cells, or T cells provided the cDNA or gDNA that made up the material.

This clone was found a few times. Method: immunoSEQ multiplex PCR; TCRdb's copy keeps in-frame clones and lacks some. The table records around 250,000 clones, about four fifths of them present only once. This TCR was sampled from a man aged 25 to 45 who had recovered from COVID-19. Sequencing was done on a sample of peripheral blood.

This chain's CDR3 is CASSLGGSGTGYTF. The CDR3, as DNA: TGCGCCAGCAGTCTCGGGGGGTCAGGTACTGGCTACACCTTC. The rearrangement uses TRBV4-1 and TRBJ1-2, with a weak D call TRBD1 (5 bases). V dropped 6 bases and J dropped 7 bases, with 18 bases sitting between them. CDR3 length: 14 amino acids. Per germline, CDR1 MGHRA and CDR2 YSYEKL.